Below, one TCR beta chain is given with its context. The antigen this receptor binds is unknown. Base qualities were left out, and no much larger clone turns up one base away. The trial excluded patients who had a history of autoimmune disease or who were on systemic immunosuppression. In every dose cohort, peripheral blood was drawn for TCR sequencing at baseline, cycle 4 day 1, and cycle 7 day 1. Samples came from an open-label, multicenter, first-in-human phase I dose-escalation trial of ivuxolimab. Adults with locally advanced or metastatic head and neck squamous cell, hepatocellular, melanoma or renal cell carcinoma were enrolled in the trial. Before TCR sequencing, CD4+ and CD8+ T cells were separately sorted from peripheral blood. Genomic DNA was extracted from sorted cells for sequencing of the TCRbeta CDR3 region. The immunoSEQ Assay was used for sequencing of TCRbeta CDR3 regions. The table comes from immuneACCESS by way of TCRdb, which keeps in-frame sequences with V and J called. Part of the clones is missing from these tables; in studies checked, under half for an unresolved V gene and the rest for unknown reasons. The sample contains about 79,000 clones, around nine tenths of them found a single time. The ten largest clones capture under 15% of the sample.

This sample was included in a study of OX40 agonist ivuxolimab in advanced cancers. With respect to the entire study: The costimulatory receptor OX40 (CD134) was targeted by ivuxolimab, a fully human IgG2 agonistic monoclonal antibody. Intravenous ivuxolimab was administered to patients every 2 weeks at six dose levels: 0.01, 0.1, 0.3, 1.5, 3 and 10 mg/kg. Of the approximately 50 dose-escalation patients, hepatocellular carcinoma was present in roughly 19, melanoma in roughly 15, renal cell carcinoma in 9 and head and neck cancer in 9. The dose-escalation cohort was about 86% male with a mean age of about 60 years, ranging from roughly 23 to 90. Prior anti-PD-1, anti-PD-L1 or anti-CTLA-4 therapy was permitted, and checkpoint inhibitors had been received by less than 45% of dose-escalation patients. Three dose-escalation patients achieved partial responses, one with hepatocellular carcinoma and two with cutaneous melanoma. Peripheral TCRbeta sequencing aimed to test whether ivuxolimab altered TCR sequence diversity and caused clonal T-cell expansion. The paper describes the monotherapy dose-escalation part (N = 52 patients) of the phase I trial of ivuxolimab. The paper's findings and limits, for the study overall: At doses of 0.1 to 3.0 mg/kg, clonal expansion of both CD4+ and CD8+ T cells in blood was seen between baseline and week 6. In the 0.1-3.0 mg/kg groups, partial responders were among the patients with the lowest normalized peripheral clonal expansion, particularly in CD8+ T cells. Low levels of normalized T-cell clonal expansion were also seen in some patients who did not respond. After ivuxolimab, CD8+ T cells had more expanded clones than CD4+ T cells on average. Antigen specificity was not determined for the clonally expanded peripheral T cells.

V ends up 0 bases short and J 4 bases short, with an unmatched junction base count of 8. The CDR3 spans 16 residues, from the cysteine through the phenylalanine. This entry keeps only the CDR3 DNA: 48 bases, framed from base 1. The germline V gene supplies CDR1 SGDLS and CDR2 YYNGEE. This TCR came from an adult with an advanced solid tumor such as melanoma, head and neck, liver or kidney cancer. Recombination joined TRBV9 with TRBJ2-3, and 7 bases in between align with TRBD2. Sequences were derived from CD4+ or CD8+ T cells sorted from blood, sampled in a trial of the OX40 agonist ivuxolimab. The encoded CDR3 is CASSVDLREISDTQYF. The DNA reads TGTGCCAGCAGCGTAGATTTGCGGGAGATATCAGATACGCAGTATTTT. Joined to the reference TRBV9 and TRBJ2-3 proteins, this CDR3 gives the full variable domain: DSGVTQTPKHLITATGQRVTLRCSPRSGDLSVYWYQQSLDQGLQFLIQYYNGEERAKGNILERFSAQQFPDLHSELNLSSLELGDSALYFCASSVDLREISDTQYFGPGTRLTVL.